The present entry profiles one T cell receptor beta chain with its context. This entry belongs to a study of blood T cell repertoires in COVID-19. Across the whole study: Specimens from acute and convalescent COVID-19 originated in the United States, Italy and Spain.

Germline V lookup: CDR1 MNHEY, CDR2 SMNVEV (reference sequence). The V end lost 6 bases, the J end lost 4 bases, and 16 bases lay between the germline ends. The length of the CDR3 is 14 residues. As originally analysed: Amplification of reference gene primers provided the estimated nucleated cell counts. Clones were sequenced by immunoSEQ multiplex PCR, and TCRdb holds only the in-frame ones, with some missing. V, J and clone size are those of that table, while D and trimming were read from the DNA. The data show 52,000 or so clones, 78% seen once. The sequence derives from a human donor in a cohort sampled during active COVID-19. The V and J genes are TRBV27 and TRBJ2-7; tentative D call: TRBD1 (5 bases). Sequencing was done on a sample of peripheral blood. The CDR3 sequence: CASRSREPGYEQYF. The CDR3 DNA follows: TGTGCCAGCAGGAGCAGGGAACCAGGGTACGAGCAGTACTTC.